This T cell receptor (beta chain) derives from a study of siplizumab effects on memory and regulatory T cells. Trimming at V came to 4 bases and at J to 2 bases, leaving 6 bases not matched to a gene. Looked up from germline, CDR1 is LNHDA and CDR2 is SQIVND (reference sequence). The CDR3 has 15 residues. As regards this clone: Antigen: not known.

Regarding the study as a whole: Relative to controls at about 27%, mappable alloreactive CD4+ clones exhibited a mean Treg-derived proportion of around 65% with siplizumab. Proof of suppressive function in proliferating Tregs from siplizumab cultures was not established. Naive T cells looked more diverse than memory cells, and they looked like major contributors to the alloresponse.

The study assayed some 100,000 TCR templates per sample. Produced via immunoSEQ multiplex PCR; TCRdb's table is partial and in-frame only. The top ten clones hold roughly 1.3% of a sample with 100,000 to 110,000 clones, about 95% of them seen once. V usage is TRBV19 and J usage is TRBJ2-7; 9 nucleotides align to TRBD1. This receptor was taken from a human donor in good health. Source material: non-Treg CD4+ T cells sorted from blood. The CDR3 coding sequence is TGTGCCAGTAGTAACGCCTGGACAGGGGCCTACGAGCAGTACTTC. Amino acid sequence: CASSNAWTGAYEQYF.